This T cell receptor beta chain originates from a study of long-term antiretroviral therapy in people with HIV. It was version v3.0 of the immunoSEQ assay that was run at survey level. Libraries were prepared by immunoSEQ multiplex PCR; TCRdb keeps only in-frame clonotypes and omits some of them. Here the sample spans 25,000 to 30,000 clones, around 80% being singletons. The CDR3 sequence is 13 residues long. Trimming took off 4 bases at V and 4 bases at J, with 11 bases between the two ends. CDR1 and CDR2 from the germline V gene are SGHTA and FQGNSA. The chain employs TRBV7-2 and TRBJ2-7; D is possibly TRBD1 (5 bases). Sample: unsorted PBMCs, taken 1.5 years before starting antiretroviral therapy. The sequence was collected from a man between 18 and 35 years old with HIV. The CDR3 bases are TGTGCCAGCAGCTCCAAAAGGGGATACGAGCAGTACTTC. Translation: CASSSKRGYEQYF.